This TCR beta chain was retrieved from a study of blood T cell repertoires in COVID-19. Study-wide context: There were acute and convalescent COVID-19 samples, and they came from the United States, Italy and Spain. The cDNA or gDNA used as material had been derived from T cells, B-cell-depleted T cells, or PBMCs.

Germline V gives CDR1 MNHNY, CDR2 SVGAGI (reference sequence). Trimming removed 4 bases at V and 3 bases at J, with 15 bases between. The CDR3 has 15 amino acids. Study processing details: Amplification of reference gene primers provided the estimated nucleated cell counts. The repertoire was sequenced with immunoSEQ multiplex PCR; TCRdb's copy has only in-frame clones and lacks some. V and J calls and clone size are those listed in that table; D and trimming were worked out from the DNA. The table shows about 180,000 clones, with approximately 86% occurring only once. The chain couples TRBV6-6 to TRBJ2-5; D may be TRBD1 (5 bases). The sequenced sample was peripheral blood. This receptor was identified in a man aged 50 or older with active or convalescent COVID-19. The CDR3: CASSFPQGSEETQYF. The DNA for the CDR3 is TGTGCCAGCAGTTTCCCCCAGGGAAGCGAAGAGACCCAGTACTTC.